This TCR beta chain was identified in a study of T-cell reconstitution after alpha-beta-depleted transplantation in children. CDR1 and CDR2 (germline): MNHEY, SVGAGI. The V end lost 0 bases, the J end lost 14 bases, and 17 bases lay between the germline ends. This CDR3 is built from 15 residues. This clonotype has at least ten counts. Using unique molecular identifiers, the investigators prepared the TCRbeta library. Using its own MiXCR run on the PCR reads, TCRdb lists one record per CDR3 protein. The profile shows about 340,000 distinct CDR3 sequences, 13% of them singletons. This TCR derives from a human donor who donated a stem cell graft to a child with Fanconi anemia. V is TRBV6-5 and J is TRBJ1-6; D is perhaps TRBD1 (6 bases). The sample was PBMCs, taken from the stem cell graft. CDR3 in amino acids: CASSYSPQGGYTLHF. The DNA for the CDR3 is TGTGCCAGCAGTTACTCTCCACAGGGAGGTTACACCCTCCACTTT.